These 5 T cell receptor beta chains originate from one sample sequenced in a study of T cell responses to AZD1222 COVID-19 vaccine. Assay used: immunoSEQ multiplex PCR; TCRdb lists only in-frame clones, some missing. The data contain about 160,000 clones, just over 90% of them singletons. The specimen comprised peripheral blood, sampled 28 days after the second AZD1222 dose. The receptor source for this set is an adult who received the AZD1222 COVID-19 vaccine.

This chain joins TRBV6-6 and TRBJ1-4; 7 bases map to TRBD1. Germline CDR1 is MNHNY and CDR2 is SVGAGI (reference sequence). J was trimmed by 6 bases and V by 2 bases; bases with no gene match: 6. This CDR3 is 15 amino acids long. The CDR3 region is CASSYPRQGYEKLFF. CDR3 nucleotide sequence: TGTGCCAGCAGTTACCCCAGACAGGGTTATGAAAAACTGTTTTTT.

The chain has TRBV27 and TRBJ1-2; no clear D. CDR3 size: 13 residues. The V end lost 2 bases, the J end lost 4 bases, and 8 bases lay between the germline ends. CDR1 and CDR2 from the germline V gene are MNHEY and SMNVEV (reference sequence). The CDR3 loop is CASSLRGAYGYTF. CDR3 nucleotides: TGTGCCAGCAGTTTACGGGGAGCCTATGGCTACACCTTC.

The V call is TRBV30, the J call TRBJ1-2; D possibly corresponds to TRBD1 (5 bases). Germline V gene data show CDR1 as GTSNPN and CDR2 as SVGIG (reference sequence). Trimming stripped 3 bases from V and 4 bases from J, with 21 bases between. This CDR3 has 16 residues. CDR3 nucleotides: TGTGCCTGGAGGGGGGACGGACTTAGTCCGAGCTATGGCTACACCTTC. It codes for CAWRGDGLSPSYGYTF.

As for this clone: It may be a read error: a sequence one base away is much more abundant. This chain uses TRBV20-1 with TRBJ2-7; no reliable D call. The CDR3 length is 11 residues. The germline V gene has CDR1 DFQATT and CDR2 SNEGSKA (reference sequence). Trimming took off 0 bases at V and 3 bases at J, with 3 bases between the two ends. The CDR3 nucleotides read TGCAGTGCTAGAGACATCTACGAGCAGTACTTC. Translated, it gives CSARDIYEQYF.

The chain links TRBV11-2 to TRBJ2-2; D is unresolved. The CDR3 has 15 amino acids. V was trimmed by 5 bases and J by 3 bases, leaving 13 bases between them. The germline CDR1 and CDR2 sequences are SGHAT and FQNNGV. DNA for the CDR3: TGTGCCAGCAGCCCGAGACCCCGCTACACCGGGGAGCTGTTTTTT. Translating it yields CASSPRPRYTGELFF. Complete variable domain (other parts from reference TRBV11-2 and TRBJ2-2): EAGVAQSPRYKIIEKRQSVAFWCNPISGHATLYWYQQILGQGPKLLIQFQNNGVVDDSQLPKDRFSAERLKGVDSTLKIQPAKLEDSAVYLCASSPRPRYTGELFFGEGSRLTVL.